This TCR beta chain was identified in a study of T cells in Graves' hyperthyroidism and ophthalmopathy. Exclusion of a patient resulted from uncontrolled infection, other autoimmune disease, pregnancy or lactation. Amplified TCR beta CDR3 regions derived from RNA transcripts. First-round RT-PCR targeting the TCR CDR3 was performed with the HTBI primer set. One entry per CDR3 protein results from TCRdb running MiXCR on the multiplex PCR reads. The table has 450,000 to 500,000 distinct CDR3 sequences, 20% to 25% seen once. V dropped 6 bases and J dropped 1 base, with 9 bases sitting between them. Germline values: CDR1 MNHNS, CDR2 SASEGT. This CDR3 is 13 amino acids long.

Sequencing used blood. The receptor was derived from a woman in her seventies with Graves' ophthalmopathy. The V gene is TRBV6-1, the J gene TRBJ1-2; D perhaps matches TRBD1 (6 bases). The CDR3: CASRRTDNYGYTF. The CDR3 DNA reads TGTGCCAGCAGGCGGACAGATAACTATGGCTACACCTTC.